This record looks at one TCR beta chain sequence and its context. Germline V CDR1 and CDR2: MNHEY, SVGAGI. This CDR3 is 15 amino acids long. V shed 5 bases, J shed 2 bases, and the junction held 1 base outside the gene matches. The data were obtained in a study of blood T cell repertoires in COVID-19. The table came from immunoSEQ multiplex PCR; TCRdb's copy has only in-frame clones and leaves some out. Here the sample spans roughly 90,000 clones, around three quarters being singletons. The TCR sequence derives from a woman in her 70s with acute or convalescent COVID-19. The chain employs TRBV6-5 and TRBJ2-1, with 12 bases matching TRBD2. Sequencing was done on a sample of peripheral blood. The CDR3 sequence is CASSRTSGTYNEQFF. The CDR3 bases are TGTGCCAGCAGTCGGACTAGCGGGACCTACAATGAGCAGTTCTTC.